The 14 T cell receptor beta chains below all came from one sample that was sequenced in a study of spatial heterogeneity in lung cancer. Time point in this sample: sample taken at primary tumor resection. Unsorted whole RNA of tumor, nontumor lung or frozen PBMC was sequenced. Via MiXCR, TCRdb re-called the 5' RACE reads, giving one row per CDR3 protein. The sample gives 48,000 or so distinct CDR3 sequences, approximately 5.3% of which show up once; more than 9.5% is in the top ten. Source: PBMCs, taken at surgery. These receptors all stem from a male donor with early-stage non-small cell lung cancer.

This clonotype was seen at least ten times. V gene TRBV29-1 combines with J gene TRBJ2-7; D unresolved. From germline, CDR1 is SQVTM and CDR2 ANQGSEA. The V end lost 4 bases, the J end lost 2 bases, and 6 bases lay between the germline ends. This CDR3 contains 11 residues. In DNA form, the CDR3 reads TGCAGCGTTGTTTTTACCTACGAGCAGTACTTC. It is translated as CSVVFTYEQYF.

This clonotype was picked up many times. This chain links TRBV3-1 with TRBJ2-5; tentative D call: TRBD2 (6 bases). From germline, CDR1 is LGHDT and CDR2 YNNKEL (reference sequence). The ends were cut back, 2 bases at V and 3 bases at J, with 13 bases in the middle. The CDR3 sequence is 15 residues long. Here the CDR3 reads CASSQSDGGEETQYF. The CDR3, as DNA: TGTGCCAGCAGCCAATCCGACGGGGGAGAAGAGACCCAGTACTTC.

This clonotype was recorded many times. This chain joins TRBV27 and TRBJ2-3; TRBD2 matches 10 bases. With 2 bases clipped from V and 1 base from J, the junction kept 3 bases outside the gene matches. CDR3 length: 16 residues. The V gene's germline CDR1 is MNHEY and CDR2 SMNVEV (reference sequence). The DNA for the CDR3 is TGTGCCAGCAGTTTAGGGACTAGCGCCGGCACAGATACGCAGTATTTT. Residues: CASSLGTSAGTDTQYF.

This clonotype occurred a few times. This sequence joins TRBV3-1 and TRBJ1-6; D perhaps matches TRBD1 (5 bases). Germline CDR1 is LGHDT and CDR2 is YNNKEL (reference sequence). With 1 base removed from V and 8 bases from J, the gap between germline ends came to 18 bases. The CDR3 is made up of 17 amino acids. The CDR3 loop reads CASSQGGRGSLYSPLHF. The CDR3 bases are TGTGCCAGCAGCCAAGGAGGACGGGGCAGCCTCTATTCACCCCTCCACTTT.

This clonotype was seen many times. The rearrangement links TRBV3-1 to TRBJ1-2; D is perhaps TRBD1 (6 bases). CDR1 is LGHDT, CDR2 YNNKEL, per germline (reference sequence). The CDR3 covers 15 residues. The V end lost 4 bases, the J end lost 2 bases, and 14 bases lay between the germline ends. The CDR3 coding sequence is TGTGCCAGCAGCCCGTCGGACAGCCCGAACTATGGCTACACCTTC. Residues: CASSPSDSPNYGYTF.

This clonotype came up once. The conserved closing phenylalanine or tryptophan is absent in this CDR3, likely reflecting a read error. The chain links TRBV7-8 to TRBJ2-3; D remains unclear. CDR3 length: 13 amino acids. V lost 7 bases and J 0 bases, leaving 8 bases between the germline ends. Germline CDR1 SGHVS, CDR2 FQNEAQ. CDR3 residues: CASTVYSTDTQYS. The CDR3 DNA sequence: TGTGCCAGCACCGTTTATAGCACAGATACGCAGTATTCT.

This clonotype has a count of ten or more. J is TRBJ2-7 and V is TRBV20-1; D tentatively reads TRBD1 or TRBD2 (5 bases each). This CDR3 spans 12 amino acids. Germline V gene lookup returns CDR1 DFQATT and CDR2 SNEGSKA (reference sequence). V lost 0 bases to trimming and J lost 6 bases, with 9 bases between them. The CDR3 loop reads CSAREGAGEQYF. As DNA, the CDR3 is TGCAGTGCTAGAGAAGGGGCGGGCGAGCAGTACTTC.

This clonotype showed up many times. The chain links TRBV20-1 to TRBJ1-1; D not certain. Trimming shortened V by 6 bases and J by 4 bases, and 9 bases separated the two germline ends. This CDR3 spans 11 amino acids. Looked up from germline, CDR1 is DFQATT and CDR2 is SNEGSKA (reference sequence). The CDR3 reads CSAWSGTEAFF. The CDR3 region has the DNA TGCAGTGCCTGGTCTGGCACTGAAGCTTTCTTT.

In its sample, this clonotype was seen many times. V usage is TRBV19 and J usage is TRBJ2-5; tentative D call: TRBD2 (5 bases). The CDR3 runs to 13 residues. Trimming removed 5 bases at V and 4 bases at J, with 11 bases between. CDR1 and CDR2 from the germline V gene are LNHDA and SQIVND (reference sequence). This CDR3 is CASSEGSVETQYF. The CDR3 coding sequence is TGTGCCAGTAGTGAAGGGAGCGTAGAGACCCAGTACTTC. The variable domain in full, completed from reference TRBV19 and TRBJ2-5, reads DGGITQSPKYLFRKEGQNVTLSCEQNLNHDAMYWYRQDPGQGLRLIYYSQIVNDFQKGDIAEGYSVSREKKESFPLTVTSAQKNPTAFYLCASSEGSVETQYFGPGTRLLVL.

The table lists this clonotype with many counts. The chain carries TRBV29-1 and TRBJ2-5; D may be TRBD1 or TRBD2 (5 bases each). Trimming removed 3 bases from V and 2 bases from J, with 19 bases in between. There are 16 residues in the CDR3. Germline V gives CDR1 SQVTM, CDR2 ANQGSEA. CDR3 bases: TGCAGCGTTGATGGTCGGGTCGGGGCCACTCAAGAGACCCAGTACTTC. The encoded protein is CSVDGRVGATQETQYF.

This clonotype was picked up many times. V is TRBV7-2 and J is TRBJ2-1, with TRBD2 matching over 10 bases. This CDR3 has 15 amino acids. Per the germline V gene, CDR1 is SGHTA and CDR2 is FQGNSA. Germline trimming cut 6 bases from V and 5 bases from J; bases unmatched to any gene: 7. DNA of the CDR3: TGTGCCAGCAGGAAAGGACTAGCGGACAACAATGAGCAGTTCTTC. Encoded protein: CASRKGLADNNEQFF.

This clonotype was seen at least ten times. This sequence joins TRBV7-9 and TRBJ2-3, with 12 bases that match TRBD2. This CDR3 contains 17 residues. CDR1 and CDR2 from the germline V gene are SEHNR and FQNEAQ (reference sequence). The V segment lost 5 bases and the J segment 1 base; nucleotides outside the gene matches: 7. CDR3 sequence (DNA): TGTGCCAGCAGCCGAGGACTAGCGGGAATAGGCACAGATACGCAGTATTTT. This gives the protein CASSRGLAGIGTDTQYF.

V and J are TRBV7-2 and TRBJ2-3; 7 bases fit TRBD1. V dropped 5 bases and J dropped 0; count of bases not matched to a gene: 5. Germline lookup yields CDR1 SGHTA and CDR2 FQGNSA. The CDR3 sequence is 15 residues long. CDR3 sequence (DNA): TGTGCCAGCAGCCGACAGGGAACAAGCACAGATACGCAGTATTTT. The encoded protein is CASSRQGTSTDTQYF.

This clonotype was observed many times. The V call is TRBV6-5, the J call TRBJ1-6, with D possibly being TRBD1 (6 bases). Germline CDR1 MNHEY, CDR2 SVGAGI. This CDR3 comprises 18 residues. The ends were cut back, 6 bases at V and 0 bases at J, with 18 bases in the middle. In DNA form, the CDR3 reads TGTGCCAGCAGCTACAAAAGGGGGTCCAGCTCCTATAATTCACCCCTCCACTTT. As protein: CASSYKRGSSSYNSPLHF.